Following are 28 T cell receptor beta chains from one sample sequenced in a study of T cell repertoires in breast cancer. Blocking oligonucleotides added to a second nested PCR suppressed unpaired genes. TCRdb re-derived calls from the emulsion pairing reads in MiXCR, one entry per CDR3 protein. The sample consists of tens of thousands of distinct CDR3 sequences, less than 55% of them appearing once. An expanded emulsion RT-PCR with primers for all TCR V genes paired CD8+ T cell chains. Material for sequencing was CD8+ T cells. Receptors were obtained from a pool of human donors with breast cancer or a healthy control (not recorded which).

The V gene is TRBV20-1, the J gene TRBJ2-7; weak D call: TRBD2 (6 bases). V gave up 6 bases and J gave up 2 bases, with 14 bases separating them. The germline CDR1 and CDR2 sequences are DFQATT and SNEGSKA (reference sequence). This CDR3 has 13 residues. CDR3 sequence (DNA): TGCAGTGCCCCCTCCGGGAGCACCTACGAGCAGTACTTC. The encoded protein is CSAPSGSTYEQYF.

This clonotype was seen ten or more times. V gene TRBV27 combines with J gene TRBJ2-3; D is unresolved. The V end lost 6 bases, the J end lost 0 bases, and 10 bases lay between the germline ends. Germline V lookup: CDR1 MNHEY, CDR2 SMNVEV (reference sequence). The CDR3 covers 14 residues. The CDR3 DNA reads TGTGCCAGCAGAAACAGACGGAGCACAGATACGCAGTATTTT. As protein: CASRNRRSTDTQYF.

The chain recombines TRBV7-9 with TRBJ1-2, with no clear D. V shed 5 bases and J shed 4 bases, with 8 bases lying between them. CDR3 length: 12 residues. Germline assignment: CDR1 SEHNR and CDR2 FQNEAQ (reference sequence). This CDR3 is CASSPGSYGYTF. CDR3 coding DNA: TGTGCCAGCAGCCCCGGGAGCTATGGCTACACCTTC.

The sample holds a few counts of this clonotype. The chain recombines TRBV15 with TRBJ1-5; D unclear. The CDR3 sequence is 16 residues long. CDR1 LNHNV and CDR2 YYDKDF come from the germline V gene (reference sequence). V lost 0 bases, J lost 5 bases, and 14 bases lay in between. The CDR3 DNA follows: TGTGCCACCAGCAGAGATCCTCCGCTGTTCGATCAGCCCCAGCATTTT. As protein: CATSRDPPLFDQPQHF.

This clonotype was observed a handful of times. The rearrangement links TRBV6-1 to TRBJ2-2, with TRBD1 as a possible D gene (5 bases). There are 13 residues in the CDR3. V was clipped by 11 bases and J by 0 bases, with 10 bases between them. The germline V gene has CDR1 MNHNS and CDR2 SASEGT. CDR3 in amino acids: CACLQANTGELFF. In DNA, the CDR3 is TGTGCCTGTCTACAGGCGAACACCGGGGAGCTGTTTTTT.

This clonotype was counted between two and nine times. CDR3 residues: CSATRGWIGQPNTEAFF. For the CDR3, the DNA is TGCAGTGCTACTAGGGGGTGGATTGGGCAGCCGAACACTGAAGCTTTCTTT. The J gene is TRBJ1-1, the V gene TRBV20-1; tentatively, D is TRBD1 (6 bases). The CDR3 contains 17 residues. CDR1 DFQATT and CDR2 SNEGSKA come from the germline V gene (reference sequence). The V and J ends lost 4 bases and 1 base respectively, with 22 bases between them.

CDR3 nucleotides: TGTGCCAGCAGTCCTTTTTTTGGGGACAGTACCCTAAGGGGTAGCACAGATACGCAGTATTTT. Its translation is CASSPFFGDSTLRGSTDTQYF. This chain connects TRBV6-4 to TRBJ2-3; 7 nucleotides agree with TRBD1. Germline V gene data show CDR1 as MRHNA and CDR2 as SNTAGT. J lost 0 bases, V lost 5 bases, and 23 bases had no gene match. The CDR3 runs 21 residues.

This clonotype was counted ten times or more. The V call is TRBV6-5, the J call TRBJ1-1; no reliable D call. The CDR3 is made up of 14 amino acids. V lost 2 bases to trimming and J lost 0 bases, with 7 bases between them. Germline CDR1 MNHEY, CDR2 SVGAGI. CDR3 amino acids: CASSYGGLNTEAFF. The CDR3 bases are TGTGCCAGCAGTTACGGCGGTTTGAACACTGAAGCTTTCTTT.

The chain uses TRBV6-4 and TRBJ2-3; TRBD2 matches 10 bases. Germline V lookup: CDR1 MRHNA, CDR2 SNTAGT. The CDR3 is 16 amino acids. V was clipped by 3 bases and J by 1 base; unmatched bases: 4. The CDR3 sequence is CASSESGTSGTDTQYF. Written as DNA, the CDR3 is TGTGCCAGCAGTGAATCCGGGACTAGCGGCACAGATACGCAGTATTTT.

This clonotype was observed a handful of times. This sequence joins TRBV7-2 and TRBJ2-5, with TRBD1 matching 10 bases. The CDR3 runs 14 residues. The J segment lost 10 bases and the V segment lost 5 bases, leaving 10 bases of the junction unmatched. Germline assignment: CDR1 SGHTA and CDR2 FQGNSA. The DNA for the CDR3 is TGTGCCAGCAGCACGGACAGGGGGGTTCTGAGCCAGTACTTC. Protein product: CASSTDRGVLSQYF.

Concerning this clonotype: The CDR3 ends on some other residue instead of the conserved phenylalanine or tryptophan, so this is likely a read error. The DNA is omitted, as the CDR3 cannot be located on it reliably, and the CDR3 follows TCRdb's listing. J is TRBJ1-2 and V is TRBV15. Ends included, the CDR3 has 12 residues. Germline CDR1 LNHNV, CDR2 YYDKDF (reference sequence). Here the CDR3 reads CATSRDSQRVTL.

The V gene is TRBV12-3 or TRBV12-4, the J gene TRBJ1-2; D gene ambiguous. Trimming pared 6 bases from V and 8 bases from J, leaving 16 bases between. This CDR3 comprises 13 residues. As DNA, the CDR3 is TGTGCCAGCAGCCCCGGGCCCTCGTGGGGCTACACCTTC. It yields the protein CASSPGPSWGYTF.

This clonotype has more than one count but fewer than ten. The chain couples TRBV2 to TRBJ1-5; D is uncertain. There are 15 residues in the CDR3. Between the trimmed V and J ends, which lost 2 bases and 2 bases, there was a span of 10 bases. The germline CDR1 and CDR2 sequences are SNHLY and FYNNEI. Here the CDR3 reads CASSEQQTGNQPQHF. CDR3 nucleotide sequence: TGTGCCAGCAGTGAACAACAAACTGGCAATCAGCCCCAGCATTTT.

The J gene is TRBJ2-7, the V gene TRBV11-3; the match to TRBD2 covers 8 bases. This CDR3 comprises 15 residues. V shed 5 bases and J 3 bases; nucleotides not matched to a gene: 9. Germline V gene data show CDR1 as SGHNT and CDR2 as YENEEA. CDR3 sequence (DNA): TGTGCCAGCAGCCAAACTAGCGGAGAATTCTACGAGCAGTACTTC. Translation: CASSQTSGEFYEQYF.

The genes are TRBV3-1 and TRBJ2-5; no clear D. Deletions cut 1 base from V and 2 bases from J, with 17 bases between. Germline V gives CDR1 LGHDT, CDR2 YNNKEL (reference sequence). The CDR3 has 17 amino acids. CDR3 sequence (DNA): TGTGCCAGCAGCCAAGGAATCAGTGGGCCAGGTCAAGAGACCCAGTACTTC. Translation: CASSQGISGPGQETQYF.

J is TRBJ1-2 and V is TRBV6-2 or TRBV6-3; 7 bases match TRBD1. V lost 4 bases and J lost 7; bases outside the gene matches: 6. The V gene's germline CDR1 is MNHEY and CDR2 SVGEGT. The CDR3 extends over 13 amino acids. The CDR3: CASSFSQGTGYTF. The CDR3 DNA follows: TGTGCCAGCAGTTTTTCACAGGGGACTGGCTACACCTTC.

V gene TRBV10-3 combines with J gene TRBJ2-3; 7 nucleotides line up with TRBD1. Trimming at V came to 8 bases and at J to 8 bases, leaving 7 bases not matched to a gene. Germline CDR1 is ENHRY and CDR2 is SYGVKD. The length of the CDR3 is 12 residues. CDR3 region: CAIGPPGGTQYF. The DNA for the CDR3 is TGTGCCATCGGGCCACCAGGGGGTACGCAGTATTTT.

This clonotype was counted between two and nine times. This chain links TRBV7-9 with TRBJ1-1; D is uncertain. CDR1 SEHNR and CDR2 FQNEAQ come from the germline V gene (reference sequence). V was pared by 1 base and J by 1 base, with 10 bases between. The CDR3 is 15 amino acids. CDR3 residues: CASSLEVRTNTEAFF. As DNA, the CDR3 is TGTGCCAGCAGCTTAGAGGTTAGGACGAACACTGAAGCTTTCTTT.

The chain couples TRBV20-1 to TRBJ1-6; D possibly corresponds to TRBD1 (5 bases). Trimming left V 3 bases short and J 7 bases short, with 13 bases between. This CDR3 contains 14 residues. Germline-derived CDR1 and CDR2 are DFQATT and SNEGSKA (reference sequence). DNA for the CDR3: TGCAGTGCTAGCCAGGGAATGGGCAATTCACCCCTCCACTTT. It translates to CSASQGMGNSPLHF.

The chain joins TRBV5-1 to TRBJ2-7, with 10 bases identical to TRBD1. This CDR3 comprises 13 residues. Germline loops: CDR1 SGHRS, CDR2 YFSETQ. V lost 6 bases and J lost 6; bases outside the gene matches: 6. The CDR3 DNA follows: TGCGCCAGCATGGGACAGGGGATCCCCGAGCAGTACTTC. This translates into CASMGQGIPEQYF. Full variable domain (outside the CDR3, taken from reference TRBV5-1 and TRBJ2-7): KAGVTQTPRYLIKTRGQQVTLSCSPISGHRSVSWYQQTPGQGLQFLFEYFSETQRNKGNFPGRFSGRQFSNSRSEMNVSTLELGDSALYLCASMGQGIPEQYFGPGTRLTVT.

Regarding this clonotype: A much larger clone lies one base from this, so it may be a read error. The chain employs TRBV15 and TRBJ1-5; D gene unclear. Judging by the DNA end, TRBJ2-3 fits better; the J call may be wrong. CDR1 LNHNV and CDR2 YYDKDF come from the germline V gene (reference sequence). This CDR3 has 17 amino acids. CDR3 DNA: TGTGCCACCAGCAGAGATTACGGTGTTTATAGCAATCAGCCCCAGTATTTT. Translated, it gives CATSRDYGVYSNQPQYF.

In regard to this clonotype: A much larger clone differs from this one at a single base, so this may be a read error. The CDR3, as DNA: TGTGCCAGTAGTATCGCGGTCACTAGAGGAAACAGTGAGCAGTTCTTC. As protein: CASSIAVTRGNSEQFF. V gene TRBV19 combines with J gene TRBJ2-1; D is perhaps TRBD2 (5 bases). Trimming took off 3 bases at V and 9 bases at J, with 21 bases between the two ends. The germline CDR1 and CDR2 sequences are LNHDA and SQIVND (reference sequence). The length of the CDR3 is 16 residues.

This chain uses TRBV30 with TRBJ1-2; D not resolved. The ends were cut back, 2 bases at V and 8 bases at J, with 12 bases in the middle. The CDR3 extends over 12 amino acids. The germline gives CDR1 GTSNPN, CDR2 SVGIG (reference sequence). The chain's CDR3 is CAWSSRPGGYTF. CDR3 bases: TGTGCCTGGAGTTCCCGCCCTGGGGGCTACACCTTC. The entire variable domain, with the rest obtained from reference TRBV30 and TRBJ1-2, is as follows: SQTIHQWPATLVQPVGSPLSLECTVEGTSNPNLYWYRQAAGRGLQLLFYSVGIGQISSEVPQNLSASRPQDRQFILSSKKLLLSDSGFYLCAWSSRPGGYTFGSGTRLTVV.

The CDR3 DNA reads as TGTGCCTGGAGTGTAGGGGCCGAGCAGTTCTTC. Translated, it gives CAWSVGAEQFF. V usage is TRBV30 and J usage is TRBJ2-1; TRBD1 is a possible D gene (5 bases). The length of the CDR3 is 11 residues. The V and J ends lost 0 bases and 10 bases respectively, with 7 bases between them. Germline V CDR1 and CDR2: GTSNPN, SVGIG (reference sequence).

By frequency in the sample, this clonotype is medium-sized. In DNA, the CDR3 is TGTGCCAGCAGCCCTGACTCGCGCCCAGATACGCAGTATTTT. Amino acids: CASSPDSRPDTQYF. The V gene is TRBV7-2, the J gene TRBJ2-3; no clear D. Trimming left V 5 bases short and J 4 bases short, with 13 bases between. Germline V gives CDR1 SGHTA, CDR2 FQGNSA. This CDR3 has 14 amino acids.

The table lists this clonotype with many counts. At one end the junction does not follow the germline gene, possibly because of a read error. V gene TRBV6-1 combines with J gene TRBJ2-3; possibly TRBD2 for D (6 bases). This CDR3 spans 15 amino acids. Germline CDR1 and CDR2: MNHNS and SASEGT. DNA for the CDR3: TGTGCCAGCAGAGAAGCTAGCGCAAGCACAGATACGCAGTATTTT. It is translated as CASREASASTDTQYF.

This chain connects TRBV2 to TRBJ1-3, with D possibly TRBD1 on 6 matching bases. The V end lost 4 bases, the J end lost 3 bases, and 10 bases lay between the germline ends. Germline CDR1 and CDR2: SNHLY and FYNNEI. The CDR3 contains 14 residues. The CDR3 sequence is CASSVSRGGNTIYF. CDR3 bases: TGTGCCAGCAGTGTGTCCAGGGGTGGAAACACCATATATTTT.

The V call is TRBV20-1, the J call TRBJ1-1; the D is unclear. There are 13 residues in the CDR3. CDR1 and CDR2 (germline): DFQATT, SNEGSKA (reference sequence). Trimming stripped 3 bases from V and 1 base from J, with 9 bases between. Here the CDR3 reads CSASWLSNTEAFF. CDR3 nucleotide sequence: TGCAGTGCTAGTTGGTTGTCGAACACTGAAGCTTTCTTT.